This TCR beta chain was found in a study of blood T cell repertoires in COVID-19. Study background: PBMCs, B-cell-depleted T cells, or T cells provided the cDNA or gDNA that made up the material.

Sequencing used immunoSEQ multiplex PCR; TCRdb keeps in-frame clones, though not all of them. Found here are around 300,000 clones, just under 90% of them singletons; the top ten hold roughly a tenth. Sequencing was done on a sample of PBMCs or T cells enriched from blood (not recorded which). This TCR derives from a woman between 25 and 40 years old who had recovered from COVID-19.

CDR3 protein: CASSWGVSSYEQYF. Here the CDR3 DNA reads TGTGCCAGCAGCTGGGGGGTTAGCTCCTACGAGCAGTACTTC. The chain has TRBV5-5 and TRBJ2-7, with D tentatively TRBD2 (6 bases). V dropped 3 bases and J dropped 0 bases, with 10 bases sitting between them. The CDR3 is 14 residues long. The germline V gene encodes CDR1 SGHKS and CDR2 YYEKEE (reference sequence).